Included here is one TCR beta chain sequence, with context. Sequencing used immunoSEQ multiplex PCR; TCRdb keeps in-frame clones, though not all of them. The sample gives about 49,000 clones, around 94% of which show up once; approximately 10% is in the top ten. Trimming took 6 bases from V and 7 from J, leaving 28 bases between them. CDR1 and CDR2 from the germline V gene are SEHNR and FQNEAQ (reference sequence). The CDR3 is 17 amino acids. The data stem from a study of OX40 agonist ivuxolimab in advanced cancers. On the study more broadly: Patients achieving partial responses numbered three: one hepatocellular carcinoma case and two cutaneous melanoma cases.

Sequenced here: CD4+ or CD8+ T cells sorted from blood, sampled in a trial of the OX40 agonist ivuxolimab. The chain is built from TRBV7-9 and TRBJ2-7; either TRBD1 or TRBD2 may supply D (5 bases each). The sequence derives from an adult with an advanced solid tumor such as melanoma, head and neck, liver or kidney cancer. Here the CDR3 DNA reads TGTGCCAGCAGTTCCCGGGACCCCGGTGGTGGGACGAGAGAGCAGTACTTC. Translation gives CASSSRDPGGGTREQYF. Full variable domain (remainder filled in from reference TRBV7-9 and TRBJ2-7): DTGVSQNPRHKITKRGQNVTFRCDPISEHNRLYWYRQTLGQGPEFLTYFQNEAQLEKSRLLSDRFSAERPKGSFSTLEIQRTEQGDSAMYLCASSSRDPGGGTREQYFGPGTRLTVT.